This T cell receptor beta chain was sequenced in a study of T cell responses to AZD1222 COVID-19 vaccine. This CDR3 has 15 amino acids. The method was immunoSEQ multiplex PCR; TCRdb's version includes in-frame clones alone and lacks a portion of them. The table lists roughly 96,000 clones, 70% to 90% of them singletons, with 2.8% in the top ten. In regard to this clone: What it binds is unknown.

Study observations and caveats: Spike-specific TCR breadth rose after two AZD1222 doses, and depth rose as well.

The origin of this receptor is an adult in good health. Source: peripheral blood, taken on day 0 of AZD1222 vaccination. The chain uses TRBV1 and TRBJ1-5. TRBV1 is shown as a pseudogene. The CDR3 loop is CTSSRMADQNQPQHF. In DNA, the CDR3 is TGCACCAGCAGCCGGATGGCAGATCAGAATCAGCCCCAGCATTTT.